Listed here are 2 T cell receptor beta chains from one sample, sequenced in a study of T-cell reconstitution after alpha-beta-depleted transplantation in children. It was with unique molecular identifiers that the TCRbeta library was prepared. TCRdb re-called the PCR reads through MiXCR, storing one row per CDR3 protein. The sample holds fewer than 400,000 distinct CDR3 sequences, around 20% seen once. Sequenced here: PBMCs from the stem cell graft donor, sampled from the stem cell graft. The receptors derive from a human donor who donated a stem cell graft to a child with acute myeloid leukemia.

This sequence joins TRBV5-1 and TRBJ2-7, with D uncertain. The germline gives CDR1 SGHRS, CDR2 YFSETQ. This CDR3 has 13 amino acids. Trimming removed 4 bases at V and 5 bases at J, with 13 bases between. The DNA for the CDR3 is TGCGCCAGCAGCCCGGCTAATCCCAACGAGCAGTACTTC. Translating gives CASSPANPNEQYF.

The CDR3 DNA is TGTGCCAGCAGCCCTGGACAACTCAATCAGCCCCAGCATTTT. Its protein is CASSPGQLNQPQHF. J is TRBJ1-5 and V is TRBV27; a possible D gene is TRBD1 (5 bases). CDR3 size: 14 residues. The V and J ends lost 6 bases and 3 bases respectively, with 12 bases between them. From germline, CDR1 is MNHEY and CDR2 SMNVEV (reference sequence).